The source of this TCR beta chain is a study of beta chain features in type 1 diabetes. cDNA synthesis used the whole RNA isolate, giving expressed TCRB sequences. Some clones are missing from TCRdb's copy, which holds only in-frame ones; the method was immunoSEQ multiplex PCR. The sample lists around 500,000 clones, around 28% occurring once. The CDR3 runs 12 residues. Germline V gene sequence: CDR1 SQVTM, CDR2 ANQGSEA. Trimming removed 4 bases at V and 4 bases at J, with 10 bases between. Whole-study findings and limits: For Type 1 diabetes patients, all four CD4+ subsets carried TCRB CDR3s that were moderately but significantly shorter. Patients with type 1 diabetes carried fewer insertions and had more deletions at their VDJ junctions. Here, the possible influence of HLA type (on TCRB rearrangement) remained unresolved.

As regards this clone: Its antigen is not known.

The receptor was isolated from a man aged 18 to 30 in good health. The source material was naive CD4+ T cells from blood. The V call is TRBV29-1, the J call TRBJ1-2, with D possibly TRBD1 on 5 matching bases. The CDR3, as DNA: TGCAGCGTTGCACAGGAACGCTATGGCTACACCTTC. Protein sequence: CSVAQERYGYTF.